This TCR beta chain was sequenced for a study of post-analysis software for immune sequencing data. Broader study findings: Samples made in the same batch grouped tightly together by F measure.

For this clonotype: Its antigen remains unknown.

Tagging with unique molecular identifiers was a feature of the TCR beta cDNA libraries. About 500,000 cDNA molecules were obtained per 1 to 10 million input T cells. TCRdb reanalysed the PCR reads using MiXCR and keeps one entry per CDR3 protein. The table has more than 450,000 distinct CDR3 sequences, 30% to 40% seen once; the top ten hold approximately 5.4%. The origin of this receptor is a girl aged 2-17 years with multiple sclerosis. The source material was blood.

The CDR3 spells CASSLLSTGGNEQFF. DNA of the CDR3: TGTGCCAGCAGCTTACTGAGTACAGGGGGCAATGAGCAGTTCTTC. This chain connects TRBV7-9 to TRBJ2-1, with TRBD1 matching over 8 bases. The germline V gene has CDR1 SEHNR and CDR2 FQNEAQ (reference sequence). The CDR3 contains 15 residues. V lost 2 bases and J lost 6; bases outside the gene matches: 6.